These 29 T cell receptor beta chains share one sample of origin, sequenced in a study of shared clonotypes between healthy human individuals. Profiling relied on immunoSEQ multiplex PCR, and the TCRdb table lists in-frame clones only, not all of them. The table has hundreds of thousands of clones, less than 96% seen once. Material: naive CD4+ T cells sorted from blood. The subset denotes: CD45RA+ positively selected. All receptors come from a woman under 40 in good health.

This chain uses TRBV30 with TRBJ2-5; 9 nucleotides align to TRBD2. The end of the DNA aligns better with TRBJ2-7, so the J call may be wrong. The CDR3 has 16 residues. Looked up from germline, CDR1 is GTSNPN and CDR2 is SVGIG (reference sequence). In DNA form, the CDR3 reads TGTGCCTGGATGATGACTAGCGGCCTCCCTCAGGGCGAGCAGTACTTC. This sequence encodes CAWMMTSGLPQGEQYF.

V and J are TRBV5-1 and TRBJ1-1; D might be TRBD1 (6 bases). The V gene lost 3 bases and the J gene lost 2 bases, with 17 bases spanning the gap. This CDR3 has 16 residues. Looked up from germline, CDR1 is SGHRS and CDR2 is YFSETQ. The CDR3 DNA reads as TGCGCCAGCAGCTCAAGGGGCCCGGGGGCCAACACTGAAGCTTTCTTT. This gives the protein CASSSRGPGANTEAFF.

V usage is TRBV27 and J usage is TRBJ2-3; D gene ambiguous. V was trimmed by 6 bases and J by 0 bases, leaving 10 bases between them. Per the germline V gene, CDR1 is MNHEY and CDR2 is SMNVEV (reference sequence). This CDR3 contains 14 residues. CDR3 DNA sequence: TGTGCCAGCAGCGGGCAGACTAGCACAGATACGCAGTATTTT. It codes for CASSGQTSTDTQYF.

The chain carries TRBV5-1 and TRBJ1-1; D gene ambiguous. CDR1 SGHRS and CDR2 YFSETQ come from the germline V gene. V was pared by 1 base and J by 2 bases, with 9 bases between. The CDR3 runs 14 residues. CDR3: CASSLSSLNTEAFF. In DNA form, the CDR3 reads TGCGCCAGCAGCTTGTCCAGCTTAAACACTGAAGCTTTCTTT.

CDR3 coding DNA: TGTGCCAGCACCCCCAGGGATTACTATGGCTACACCTTC. This gives the protein CASTPRDYYGYTF. The chain recombines TRBV28 with TRBJ1-2; tentative D call: TRBD1 (5 bases). This CDR3 contains 13 residues. The V and J ends lost 7 bases and 3 bases respectively, with 12 bases between them. Germline assignment: CDR1 MDHEN and CDR2 SYDVKM.

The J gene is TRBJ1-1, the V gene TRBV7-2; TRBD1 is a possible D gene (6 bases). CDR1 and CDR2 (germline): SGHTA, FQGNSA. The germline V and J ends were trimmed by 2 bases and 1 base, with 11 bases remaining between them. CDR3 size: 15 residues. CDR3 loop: CASSLWTDPNTEAFF. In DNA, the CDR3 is TGTGCCAGCAGCTTATGGACAGACCCGAACACTGAAGCTTTCTTT.

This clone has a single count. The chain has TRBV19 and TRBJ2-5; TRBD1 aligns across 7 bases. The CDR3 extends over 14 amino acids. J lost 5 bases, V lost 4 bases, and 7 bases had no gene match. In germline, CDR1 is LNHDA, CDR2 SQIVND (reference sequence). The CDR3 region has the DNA TGTGCCAGTAGTACGACAGGGTGGGGGGAGACCCAGTACTTC. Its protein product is CASSTTGWGETQYF. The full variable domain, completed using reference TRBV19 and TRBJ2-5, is DGGITQSPKYLFRKEGQNVTLSCEQNLNHDAMYWYRQDPGQGLRLIYYSQIVNDFQKGDIAEGYSVSREKKESFPLTVTSAQKNPTAFYLCASSTTGWGETQYFGPGTRLLVL.

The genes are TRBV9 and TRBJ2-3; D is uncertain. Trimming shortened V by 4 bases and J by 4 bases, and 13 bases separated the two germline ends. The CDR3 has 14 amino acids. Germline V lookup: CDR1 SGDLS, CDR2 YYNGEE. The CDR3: CASSKTPSSDTQYF. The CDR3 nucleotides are TGTGCCAGCAGCAAGACTCCCAGTTCAGATACGCAGTATTTT. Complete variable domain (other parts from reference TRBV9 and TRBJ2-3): DSGVTQTPKHLITATGQRVTLRCSPRSGDLSVYWYQQSLDQGLQFLIQYYNGEERAKGNILERFSAQQFPDLHSELNLSSLELGDSALYFCASSKTPSSDTQYFGPGTRLTVL.

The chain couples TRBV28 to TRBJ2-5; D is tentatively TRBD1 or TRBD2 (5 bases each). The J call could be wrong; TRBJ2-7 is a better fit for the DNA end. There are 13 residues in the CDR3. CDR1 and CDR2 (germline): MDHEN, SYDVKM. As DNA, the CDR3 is TGTGCCAGCAGTTTCGGGGCTAGGAACGAGCAGTACTTC. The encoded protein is CASSFGARNEQYF.

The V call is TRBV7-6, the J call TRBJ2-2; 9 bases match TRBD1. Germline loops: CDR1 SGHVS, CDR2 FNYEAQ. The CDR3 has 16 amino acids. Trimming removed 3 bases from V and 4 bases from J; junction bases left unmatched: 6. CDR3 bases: TGTGCCAGCAGCTTCACAGGGGGCGCGGGCACCGGGGAGCTGTTTTTT. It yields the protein CASSFTGGAGTGELFF.

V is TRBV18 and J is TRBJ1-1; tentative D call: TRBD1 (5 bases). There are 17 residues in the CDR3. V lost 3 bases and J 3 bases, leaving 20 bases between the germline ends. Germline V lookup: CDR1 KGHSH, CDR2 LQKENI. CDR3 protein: CASSPRGGLTPDTEAFF. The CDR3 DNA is TGTGCCAGCTCACCGAGGGGAGGCCTCACTCCTGACACTGAAGCTTTCTTT. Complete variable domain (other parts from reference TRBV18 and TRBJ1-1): NAGVMQNPRHLVRRRGQEARLRCSPMKGHSHVYWYRQLPEEGLKFMVYLQKENIIDESGMPKERFSAEFPKEGPSILRIQQVVRGDSAAYFCASSPRGGLTPDTEAFFGQGTRLTVV.

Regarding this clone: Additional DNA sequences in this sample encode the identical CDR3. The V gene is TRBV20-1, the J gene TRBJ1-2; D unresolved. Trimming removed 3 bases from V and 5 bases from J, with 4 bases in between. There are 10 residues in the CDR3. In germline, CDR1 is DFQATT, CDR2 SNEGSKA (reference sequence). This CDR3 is CSASGYGYTF. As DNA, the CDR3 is TGCAGTGCTAGCGGATATGGCTACACCTTC.

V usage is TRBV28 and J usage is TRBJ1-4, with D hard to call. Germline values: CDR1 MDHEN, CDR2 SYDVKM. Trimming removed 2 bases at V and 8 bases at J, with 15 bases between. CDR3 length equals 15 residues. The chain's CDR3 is CASSLRATTGEKLFF. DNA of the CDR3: TGTGCCAGCAGTTTAAGGGCCACCACCGGGGAAAAACTGTTTTTT.

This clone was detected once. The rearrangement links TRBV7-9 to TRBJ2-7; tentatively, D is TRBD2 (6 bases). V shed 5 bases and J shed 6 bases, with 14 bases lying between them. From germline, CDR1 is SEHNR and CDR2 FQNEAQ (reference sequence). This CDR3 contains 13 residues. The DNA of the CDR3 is TGTGCCAGCAGCCCAAGACTAGTTTCCGAGCAGTACTTC. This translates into CASSPRLVSEQYF.

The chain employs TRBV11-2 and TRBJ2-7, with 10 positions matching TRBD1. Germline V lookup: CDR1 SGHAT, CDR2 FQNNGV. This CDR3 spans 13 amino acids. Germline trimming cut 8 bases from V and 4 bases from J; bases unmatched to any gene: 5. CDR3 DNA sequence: TGTGCCAGCTTGGGACAGGGGTTATACGAGCAGTACTTC. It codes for CASLGQGLYEQYF.

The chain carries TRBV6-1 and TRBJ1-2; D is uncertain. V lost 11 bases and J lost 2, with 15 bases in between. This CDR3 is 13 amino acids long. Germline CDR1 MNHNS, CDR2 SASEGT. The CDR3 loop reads CASRPGYNYGYTF. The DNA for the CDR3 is TGTGCCTCGAGGCCCGGCTACAACTATGGCTACACCTTC.

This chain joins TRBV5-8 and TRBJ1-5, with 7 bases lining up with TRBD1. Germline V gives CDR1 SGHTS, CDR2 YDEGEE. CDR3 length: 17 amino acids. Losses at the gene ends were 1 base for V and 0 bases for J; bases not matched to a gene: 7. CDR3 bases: TGTGCCAGCAGCTTGATGGCAGGGGGTTATAGCAATCAGCCCCAGCATTTT. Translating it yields CASSLMAGGYSNQPQHF.

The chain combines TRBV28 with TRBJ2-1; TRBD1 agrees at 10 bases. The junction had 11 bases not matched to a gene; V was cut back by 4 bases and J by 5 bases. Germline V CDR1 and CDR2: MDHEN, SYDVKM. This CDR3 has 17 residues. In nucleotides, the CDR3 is TGTGCCAGCAGTTCCGCTGCCTTGGGACAGGGGCACAATGAGCAGTTCTTC. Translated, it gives CASSSAALGQGHNEQFF.

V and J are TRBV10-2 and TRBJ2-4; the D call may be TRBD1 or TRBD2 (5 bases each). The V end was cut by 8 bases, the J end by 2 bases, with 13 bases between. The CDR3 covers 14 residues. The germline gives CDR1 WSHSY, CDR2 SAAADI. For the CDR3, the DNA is TGCGCCAGCCGGGACCCCCTAACCAAAAACATTCAGTACTTC. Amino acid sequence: CASRDPLTKNIQYF.

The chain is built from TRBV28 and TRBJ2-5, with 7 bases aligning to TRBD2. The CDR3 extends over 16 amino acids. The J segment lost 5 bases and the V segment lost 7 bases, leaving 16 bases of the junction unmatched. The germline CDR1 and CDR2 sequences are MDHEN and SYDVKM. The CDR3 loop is CASNDPWMAAGETQYF. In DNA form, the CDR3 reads TGTGCCAGCAATGACCCCTGGATGGCAGCGGGGGAGACCCAGTACTTC.

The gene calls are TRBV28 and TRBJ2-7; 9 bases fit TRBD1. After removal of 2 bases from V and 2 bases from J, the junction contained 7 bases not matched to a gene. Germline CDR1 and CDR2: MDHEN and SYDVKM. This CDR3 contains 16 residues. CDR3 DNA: TGTGCCAGCAGTTTACTTGGACAGGGGCTAACCTACGAGCAGTACTTC. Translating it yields CASSLLGQGLTYEQYF.

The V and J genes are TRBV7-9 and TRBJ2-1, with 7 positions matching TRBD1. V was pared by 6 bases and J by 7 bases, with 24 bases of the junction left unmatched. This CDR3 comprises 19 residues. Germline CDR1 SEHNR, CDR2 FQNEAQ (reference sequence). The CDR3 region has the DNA TGTGCCAGCAGACCCGATCCAAGAGGGGGCCCTTCGCGGATTAATGAGCAGTTCTTC. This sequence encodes CASRPDPRGGPSRINEQFF.

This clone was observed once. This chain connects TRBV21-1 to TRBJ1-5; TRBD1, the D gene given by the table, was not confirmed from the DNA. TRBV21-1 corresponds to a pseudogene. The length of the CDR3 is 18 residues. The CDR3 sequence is CASSKEGTVNFISQPQHF. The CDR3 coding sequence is TGTGCCAGCAGCAAAGAGGGGACAGTTAATTTTATAAGTCAGCCCCAGCATTTT.

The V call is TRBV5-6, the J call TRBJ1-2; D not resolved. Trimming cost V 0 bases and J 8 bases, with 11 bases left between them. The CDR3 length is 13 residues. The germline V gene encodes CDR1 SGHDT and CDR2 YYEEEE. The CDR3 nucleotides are TGTGCCAGCAGCTTGGCCGGGCACTCGGGCTACACCTTC. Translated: CASSLAGHSGYTF.

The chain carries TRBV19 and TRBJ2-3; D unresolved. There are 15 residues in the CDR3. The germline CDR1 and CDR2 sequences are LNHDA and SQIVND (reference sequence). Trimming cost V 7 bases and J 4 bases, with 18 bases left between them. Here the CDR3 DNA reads TGTGCCAGTAATCCAACGTATACCTGGGCAGATACGCAGTATTTT. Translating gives CASNPTYTWADTQYF.

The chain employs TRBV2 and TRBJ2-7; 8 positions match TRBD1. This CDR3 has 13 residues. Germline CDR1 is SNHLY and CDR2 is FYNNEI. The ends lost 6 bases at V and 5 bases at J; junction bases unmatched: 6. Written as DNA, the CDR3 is TGTGCCAGCAGCAGACAGGGGTGGAACGAGCAGTACTTC. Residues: CASSRQGWNEQYF.

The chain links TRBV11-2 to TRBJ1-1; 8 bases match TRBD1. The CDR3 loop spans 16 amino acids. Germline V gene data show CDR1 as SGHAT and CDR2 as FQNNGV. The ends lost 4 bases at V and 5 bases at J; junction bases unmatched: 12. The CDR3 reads CASSSRQGTLRTEAFF. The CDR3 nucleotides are TGTGCCAGCAGCTCTAGACAGGGGACTCTGCGGACTGAAGCTTTCTTT.

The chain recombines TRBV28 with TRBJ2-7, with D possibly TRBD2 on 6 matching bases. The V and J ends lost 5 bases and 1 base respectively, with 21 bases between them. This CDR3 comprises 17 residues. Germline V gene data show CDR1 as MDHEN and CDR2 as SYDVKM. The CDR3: CASSHALGRRSSYEQYF. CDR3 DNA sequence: TGTGCCAGCAGTCACGCCCTCGGGAGAAGGTCGTCCTACGAGCAGTACTTC.

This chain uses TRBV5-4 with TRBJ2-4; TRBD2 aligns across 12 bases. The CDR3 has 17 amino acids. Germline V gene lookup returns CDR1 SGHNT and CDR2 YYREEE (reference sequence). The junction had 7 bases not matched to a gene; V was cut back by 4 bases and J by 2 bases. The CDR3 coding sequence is TGTGCCAGCAGCCTTATGGGACTAGCGGGCCCCAAAAACATTCAGTACTTC. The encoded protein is CASSLMGLAGPKNIQYF.